This is a list of T cell receptor beta chains from one sample in a study of blood T cell repertoires in COVID-19. TCRdb's table, derived via immunoSEQ multiplex PCR, lists solely in-frame clones and lacks some. Seen here are about 440,000 clones, less than 95% observed once, and the top ten hold 0.6%. Sequencing was carried out using PBMCs or T cells enriched from blood (not recorded which). The receptor set was obtained from a man between 18 and 29 years old who had recovered from COVID-19. Both conserved end residues are part of each CDR3. The D gene is left open where the match is weak.

v_call,d_call,cdr3_aa
TRBV7-2,TRBD2,CASSLDSRTSKKDEQFF
TRBV2,-,CASNRWGRNTEAFF
TRBV28,-,CASSGIRPEQYF
TRBV19,-,CASSIRQATMYVYSNQPQHF
TRBV5-1,TRBD1,CASSLGGVGAYNEQFF
TRBV28,-,CASSTPGGGQGYTF
TRBV5-3,TRBD1,CARSLGDRAGAYNSPLHF
TRBV4-1,TRBD1,CASSHPGGEKLFF
TRBV6-5,-,CASRDDRISKTEAFF
TRBV12-3/TRBV12-4,-,CASSLWENSPLHF
TRBV2,-,CASNYRESDTQYF
TRBV28,TRBD2,CASSLLADAHNEQFF
TRBV28,TRBD1,CASSLTGGSNQPQHF
TRBV4-2,TRBD1,CASSRQGWDYGYTF
TRBV7-3,-,CASSLGAGYEQYF
TRBV27,-,CASSFGGFEQPQHF
TRBV3-1/TRBV3-2,TRBD2,CASSQVPEREGRGTGELFF
TRBV12-3/TRBV12-4,-,CASRLSGGEQYF
TRBV28,-,CASSLSGFSYEQYF
TRBV10-3,-,CAISDSGGNGYTF
TRBV28,TRBD1,CASSFLGGAFTEAFF
TRBV25-1,TRBD2,CASRPSGSYEQYF
TRBV27,-,CASSLTSPGYGYTF
TRBV6-5,TRBD1,CASSGTGVGGYTF
TRBV7-9,TRBD1,CASSSGQGGVDEAFF
TRBV27,TRBD1,CASSGRTGDGYTF
TRBV5-1,-,CASSPGEHYGYTF
TRBV19,-,CASSIGGQPNQPQHF
TRBV18,TRBD2,CASSPSGRVDFHEQYF
TRBV2,-,CASRQMWGGNEAFF
TRBV28,-,CASRGLPTEAFF
TRBV7-2,TRBD1,CASSGTGGNQPQHF
TRBV28,-,CASREQGSYNSPLHF
TRBV11-3,-,CASSLRGSDDEQFF
TRBV28,TRBD1,CASSPPGQSTLGLNSPLHF
TRBV9,-,CASSPIQGGYTF
TRBV28,TRBD1,CATPGDRATTPLHF
TRBV10-3,-,CAISESLLRDNEQFF
TRBV7-2,TRBD1,CASSADRGFGEQYF
TRBV2,TRBD1,CASRARDRNTEAFF
TRBV7-8,-,CASSSGGGQLYEQYF
TRBV29-1,TRBD1,CSVTTGTDGYTF
TRBV2,-,CASSEGQLFNEKLFF
TRBV2,-,CASKGIGEKLFF
TRBV19,-,CASSIYGNSNQPQHF
TRBV30,TRBD1,CAWSEQGAGYGYTF
TRBV27,TRBD1,CASSLQGANEKLFF
TRBV12-3/TRBV12-4,TRBD2,CASRTSVSYEQYF
TRBV5-6,-,CASSLTERRETQYF
TRBV16,TRBD1,CASSPQNRGTVKLFF
TRBV19,-,CASSIGGTSTDTQYF
TRBV13,-,CASSLSGDGTGELFF
TRBV5-1,-,CASRSWQDISYEQYF
TRBV5-6,TRBD1,CASSPQGRNTIYF